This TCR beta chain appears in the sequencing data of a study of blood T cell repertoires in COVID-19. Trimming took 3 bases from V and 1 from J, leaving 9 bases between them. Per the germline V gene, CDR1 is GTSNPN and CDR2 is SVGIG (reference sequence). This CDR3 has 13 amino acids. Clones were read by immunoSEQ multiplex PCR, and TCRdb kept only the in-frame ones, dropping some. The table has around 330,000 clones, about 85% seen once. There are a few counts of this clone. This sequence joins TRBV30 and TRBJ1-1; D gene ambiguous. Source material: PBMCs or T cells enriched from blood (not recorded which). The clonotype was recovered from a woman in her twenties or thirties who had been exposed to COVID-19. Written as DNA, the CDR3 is TGTGCCTGGAGCGTTGACTGGAACACTGAAGCTTTCTTT. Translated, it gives CAWSVDWNTEAFF.